The 3 T cell receptor beta chains presented below share a single source sample, sequenced in a study of shared clonotypes between healthy human individuals (dated by TCRdb to the early 2020s). Library preparation employed the immunoSEQ multiplex PCR assay. TCRdb took over this immuneACCESS table, retaining in-frame rearrangements with V and J assigned. Such tables are incomplete; in checked studies, under half of the missing clones stem from an unresolved V gene, and the remainder is unexplained. For this sample there are around 1,900,000 clones; about 93% appear just once. Clones ranked in the top ten supply 1.5% to 2% of the sample. For the CD8 naive samples, CD45RO-negative cells were positively selected for CCR7, yielding a CD45RA+CCR7+ population from which TemRA cells were excluded. Material for sequencing was naive CD8+ T cells from PBMCs. The intended sense of this specimen's cell subset or site label: CD45RA+CCR7+. These receptors all stem from a man between 18 and 29 years old in good health. Some clones in this sample may be carry-over from other donors' samples.

The V and J genes are TRBV7-3 and TRBJ2-6, with 7 nucleotides matching TRBD1. Germline lookup yields CDR1 SGHTA and CDR2 FQGTGA. This CDR3 has 17 amino acids. With V trimmed by 4 bases and J by 0 bases, 6 bases remained unmatched. The CDR3 DNA follows: TGTGCCAGCAGCTCAAGGGACAGCCGCTCTGGGGCCAACGTCCTGACTTTC. It specifies CASSSRDSRSGANVLTF.

The V gene is TRBV11-2, the J gene TRBJ2-7; D possibly corresponds to TRBD2 (6 bases). CDR1 is SGHAT, CDR2 FQNNGV, per germline. This CDR3 is built from 15 residues. V shed 5 bases and J shed 4 bases, with 18 bases lying between them. CDR3 protein: CASSPPGLGGYEQYF. CDR3 DNA sequence: TGTGCCAGCAGCCCCCCGGGACTGGGTGGGTACGAGCAGTACTTC.

This chain uses TRBV7-6 with TRBJ2-7, with a tentative D call TRBD1 (6 bases). The CDR3 is made up of 14 amino acids. Trimming pared 5 bases from V and 3 bases from J, leaving 14 bases between. Germline loops: CDR1 SGHVS, CDR2 FNYEAQ. As DNA, the CDR3 is TGTGCCAGCAGCCCAGCCGGGACACACTACGAGCAGTACTTC. It specifies CASSPAGTHYEQYF.